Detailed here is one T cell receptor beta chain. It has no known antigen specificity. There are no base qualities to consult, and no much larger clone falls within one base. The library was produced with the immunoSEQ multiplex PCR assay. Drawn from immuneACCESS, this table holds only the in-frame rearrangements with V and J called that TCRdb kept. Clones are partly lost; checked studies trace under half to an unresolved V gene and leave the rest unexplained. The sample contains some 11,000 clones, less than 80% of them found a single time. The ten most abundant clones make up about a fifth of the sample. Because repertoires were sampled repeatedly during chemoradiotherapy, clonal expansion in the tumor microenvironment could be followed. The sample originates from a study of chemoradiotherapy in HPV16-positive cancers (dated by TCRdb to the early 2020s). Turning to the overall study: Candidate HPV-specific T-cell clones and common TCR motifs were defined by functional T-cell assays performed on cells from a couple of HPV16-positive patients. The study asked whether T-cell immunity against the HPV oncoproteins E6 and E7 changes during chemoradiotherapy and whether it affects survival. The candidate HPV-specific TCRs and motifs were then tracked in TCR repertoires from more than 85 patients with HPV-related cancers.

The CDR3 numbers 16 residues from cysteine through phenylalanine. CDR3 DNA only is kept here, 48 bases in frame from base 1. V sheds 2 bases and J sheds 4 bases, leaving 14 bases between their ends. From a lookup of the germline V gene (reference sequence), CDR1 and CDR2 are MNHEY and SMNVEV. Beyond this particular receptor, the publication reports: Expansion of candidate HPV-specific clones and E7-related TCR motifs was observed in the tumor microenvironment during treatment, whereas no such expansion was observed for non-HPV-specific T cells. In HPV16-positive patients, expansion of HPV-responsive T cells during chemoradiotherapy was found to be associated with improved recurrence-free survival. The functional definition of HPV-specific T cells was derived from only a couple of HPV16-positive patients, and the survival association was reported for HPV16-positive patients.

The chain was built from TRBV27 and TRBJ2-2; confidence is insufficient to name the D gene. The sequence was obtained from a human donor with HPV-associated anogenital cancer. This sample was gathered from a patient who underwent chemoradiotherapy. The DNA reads TGTGCCAGCAGTTTAAGTGTCGGCCTCGGCACCGGGGAGCTGTTTTTT. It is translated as CASSLSVGLGTGELFF.